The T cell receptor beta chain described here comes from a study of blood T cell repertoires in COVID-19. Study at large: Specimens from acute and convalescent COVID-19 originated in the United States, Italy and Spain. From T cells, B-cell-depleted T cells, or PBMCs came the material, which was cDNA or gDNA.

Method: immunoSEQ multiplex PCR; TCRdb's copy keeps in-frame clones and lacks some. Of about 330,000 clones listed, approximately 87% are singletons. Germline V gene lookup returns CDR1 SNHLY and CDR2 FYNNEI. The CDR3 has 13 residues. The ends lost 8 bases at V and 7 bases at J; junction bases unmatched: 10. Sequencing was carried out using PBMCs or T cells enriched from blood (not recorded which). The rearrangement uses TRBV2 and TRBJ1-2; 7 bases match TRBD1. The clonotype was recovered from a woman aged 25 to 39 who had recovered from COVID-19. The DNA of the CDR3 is TGTGCCAGCCTGGACAGGTCCGGCATTGGCTACACCTTC. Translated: CASLDRSGIGYTF. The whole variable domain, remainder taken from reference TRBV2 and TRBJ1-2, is EPEVTQTPSHQVTQMGQEVILRCVPISNHLYFYWYRQILGQKVEFLVSFYNNEISEKSEIFDDQFSVERPDGSNFTLKIRSTKLEDSAMYFCASLDRSGIGYTFGSGTRLTVV.